Shown below are 31 T cell receptor beta chains from a single sample sequenced in a study of T cells in Graves' hyperthyroidism and ophthalmopathy. RNA transcripts gave rise to amplified TCR beta CDR3 regions. A first-round RT-PCR of the TCR CDR3 used the HTBI primer set. Using its own MiXCR run on the multiplex PCR reads, TCRdb lists one record per CDR3 protein. The sample lists some 510,000 distinct CDR3 sequences; roughly 46% were seen once. Sequenced: peripheral blood or thyroid tissue (not recorded which). The source is a woman between 18 and 30 years old with Graves' hyperthyroidism.

As for this clonotype: An end of the junction differs from the germline gene, which may be a read error. This sequence joins TRBV5-8 and TRBJ1-4, with D maybe TRBD1 (6 bases). This CDR3 spans 16 amino acids. CDR1 SGHTS and CDR2 YDEGEE come from the germline V gene. CDR3 DNA sequence: TGTGCCAGCAGCGCCGGACAGCTAACAACTAGTGAAAAACTGTTTTTT. Protein sequence: CASSAGQLTTSEKLFF.

This clonotype was observed a handful of times. The chain links TRBV29-1 to TRBJ2-3; perhaps TRBD2 as D (6 bases). Per germline, CDR1 SQVTM and CDR2 ANQGSEA. The V and J ends lost 7 bases and 6 bases respectively, with 8 bases between them. The CDR3 contains 10 residues. CDR3 DNA: TGCAGCGCGGGGGAGGATACGCAGTATTTT. Protein: CSAGEDTQYF.

A few counts support this clonotype. The V and J genes are TRBV29-1 and TRBJ2-7; TRBD1 agrees at 7 bases. The CDR3 sequence is 14 residues long. With V trimmed by 3 bases and J by 1 base, 6 bases remained unmatched. Germline CDR1 SQVTM, CDR2 ANQGSEA. CDR3 in DNA: TGCAGCGTTGATGGGGCAGGGGGTTCCTACGAGCAGTACTTC. Its protein product is CSVDGAGGSYEQYF.

This chain links TRBV9 with TRBJ1-6; TRBD1 is a possible D gene (5 bases). Deletions cut 6 bases from V and 10 bases from J, with 17 bases between. CDR1 SGDLS and CDR2 YYNGEE come from the germline V gene. The length of the CDR3 is 14 residues. The CDR3 DNA reads TGTGCCAGCACCGAGGGGCAGGGAGGCTCACCCCTCCACTTT. This translates into CASTEGQGGSPLHF.

Concerning this clonotype: The junction shows a germline mismatch at one end, possibly a read error. The genes are TRBV2 and TRBJ1-5, with TRBD1 as a possible D gene (5 bases). CDR1 is SNHLY, CDR2 FYNNEI, per germline. The length of the CDR3 is 16 residues. The CDR3, as DNA: TGTGCCGGCAGTGAAGGGCGGGGGAAGAAGGGTCAGCCCCAGCATTTT. It translates to CAGSEGRGKKGQPQHF.

The chain joins TRBV12-3 or TRBV12-4 to TRBJ1-2, with 8 bases identical to TRBD1. The junction had 21 bases not matched to a gene; V was cut back by 8 bases and J by 10 bases. The CDR3 contains 16 residues. The CDR3 protein is CASSPDRAEYYSYYTF. Here the CDR3 DNA reads TGTGCCAGCTCACCGGACAGGGCTGAGTACTATTCGTACTACACCTTC.

This clonotype was counted ten times or more. This chain uses TRBV7-8 with TRBJ2-5; D remains ambiguous. CDR3 length: 14 amino acids. CDR1 is SGHVS and CDR2 is FQNEAQ in the germline V gene. The germline V and J ends were trimmed by 1 base and 4 bases, with 10 bases remaining between them. In DNA form, the CDR3 reads TGTGCCAGCAGCTTAGTCTCTGCCCCAGAGACCCAGTACTTC. As protein: CASSLVSAPETQYF.

This clonotype was recorded many times. The V call is TRBV6-5, the J call TRBJ1-2; unclear D gene. This CDR3 is built from 14 residues. The V and J ends lost 4 bases and 3 bases respectively, with 12 bases between them. Germline values: CDR1 MNHEY, CDR2 SVGAGI. DNA of the CDR3: TGTGCCAGCAGTTCGGTCGGCAATGACTATGGCTACACCTTC. This encodes CASSSVGNDYGYTF.

This clonotype was counted ten times or more. As DNA, the CDR3 is TGTGCCACCATCAATACCGGGACAGGAGAAGCTTTCTTT. This translates into CATINTGTGEAFF. The chain uses TRBV24-1 and TRBJ1-1, with TRBD1 matching over 8 bases. Germline V lookup: CDR1 KGHDR, CDR2 SFDVKD. The CDR3 consists of 13 residues. Trimming removed 8 bases from V and 8 bases from J; junction bases left unmatched: 9.

This clonotype has a count of ten or more. The J gene is TRBJ2-7, the V gene TRBV7-8; D unclear. V was trimmed by 2 bases and J by 5 bases, leaving 4 bases between them. There are 11 residues in the CDR3. Per the germline V gene, CDR1 is SGHVS and CDR2 is FQNEAQ. CDR3 protein: CASSLRHEQYF. The CDR3 coding sequence is TGTGCCAGCAGCTTAAGGCACGAGCAGTACTTC.

This clonotype has just a few counts. The chain recombines TRBV19 with TRBJ1-1; no clear D. Per germline, CDR1 LNHDA and CDR2 SQIVND (reference sequence). The CDR3 has 16 amino acids. Trimming took 6 bases from V and 0 from J, leaving 17 bases between them. The chain's CDR3 is CASRKDARGMNTEAFF. In DNA form, the CDR3 reads TGTGCCAGTAGAAAGGACGCCCGGGGAATGAACACTGAAGCTTTCTTT.

This rearrangement joins TRBV20-1 to TRBJ2-7; no reliable D call. The CDR3 runs to 13 residues. Germline lookup yields CDR1 DFQATT and CDR2 SNEGSKA (reference sequence). Trimming pared 1 base from V and 5 bases from J, leaving 12 bases between. The CDR3 is CSARGTARNEQYF. The CDR3 bases are TGCAGTGCTAGAGGGACGGCCAGGAACGAGCAGTACTTC.

J is TRBJ2-5 and V is TRBV25-1; 7 bases map to TRBD2. The CDR3 is 15 amino acids. V dropped 6 bases and J dropped 2; count of bases not matched to a gene: 9. Germline lookup yields CDR1 MGHDK and CDR2 SYGVNS. In DNA, the CDR3 is TGTGCCAGCAGCCCACCGGGGGAGGGGCAAGAGACCCAGTACTTC. As protein: CASSPPGEGQETQYF.

This clonotype was picked up many times. The chain joins TRBV7-9 to TRBJ1-2; 7 bases match TRBD1. In germline, CDR1 is SEHNR, CDR2 FQNEAQ (reference sequence). CDR3 length: 15 residues. V was clipped by 6 bases and J by 8 bases; unmatched bases: 15. This CDR3 is CASRVGTVLGRGYTF. The CDR3 bases are TGTGCCAGCAGGGTCGGGACAGTCCTAGGCCGGGGCTACACCTTC.

This clonotype was seen many times. The CDR3 here is CATEASGSWELFF. The CDR3 nucleotides read TGTGCCACCGAGGCTAGCGGGAGCTGGGAGCTGTTTTTT. The chain carries TRBV24-1 and TRBJ2-2; 10 positions agree with TRBD2. After removal of 9 bases from V and 9 bases from J, the junction contained 6 bases not matched to a gene. Germline V gene lookup returns CDR1 KGHDR and CDR2 SFDVKD. The CDR3 consists of 13 residues.

This sequence joins TRBV24-1 and TRBJ2-5; tentatively, D is TRBD1 or TRBD2 (5 bases each). In germline, CDR1 is KGHDR, CDR2 SFDVKD. This CDR3 spans 15 amino acids. V lost 2 bases, J lost 3 bases, and 12 bases lay in between. CDR3 DNA sequence: TGTGCCACCAGTGATTCGGGACCGGATAAAGAGACCCAGTACTTC. Encoded protein: CATSDSGPDKETQYF.

This clonotype was counted a few times. The chain couples TRBV19 to TRBJ2-2, with D perhaps matching TRBD2 (6 bases). Between the trimmed V and J ends, which lost 3 bases and 4 bases, there was a span of 9 bases. CDR1 is LNHDA, CDR2 SQIVND, per germline (reference sequence). The CDR3 contains 14 residues. CDR3: CASSIRESTGELFF. The CDR3 bases are TGTGCCAGTAGTATCCGGGAGAGCACCGGGGAGCTGTTTTTT. The full variable domain, its missing parts supplied by reference TRBV19 and TRBJ2-2, is DGGITQSPKYLFRKEGQNVTLSCEQNLNHDAMYWYRQDPGQGLRLIYYSQIVNDFQKGDIAEGYSVSREKKESFPLTVTSAQKNPTAFYLCASSIRESTGELFFGEGSRLTVL.

About this clonotype: A read error may produce the germline difference seen at one junction end. The rearrangement links TRBV7-9 to TRBJ1-4, with D hard to call. CDR1 and CDR2 from the germline V gene are SEHNR and FQNEAQ (reference sequence). This CDR3 has 14 residues. The CDR3: CAGSLRGTNEKLFF. The CDR3 DNA reads as TGTGCCGGCAGCTTAAGAGGGACTAATGAAAAACTGTTTTTT.

The chain uses TRBV24-1 and TRBJ2-7; 8 bases fit TRBD2. The CDR3 runs to 17 residues. V trimming: 4 bases; J trimming: 0 bases; junction bases outside the gene matches: 10. Germline lookup yields CDR1 KGHDR and CDR2 SFDVKD. The CDR3: CATSDRGSGEASYEQYF. The CDR3 region has the DNA TGTGCCACCAGTGACAGGGGTAGCGGGGAAGCCTCCTACGAGCAGTACTTC.

With regard to this clonotype: This is likely a read error, given that the CDR3 carries no conserved phenylalanine or tryptophan at its end. No DNA is shown, since the ends of the CDR3 on it are uncertain; the CDR3 is the one TCRdb lists. The rearrangement joins TRBV7-9 to TRBJ2-7; the table calls TRBD1, which could not be checked here. Both ends counted, the CDR3 spans 15 residues. CDR1 and CDR2 from the germline V gene are SEHNR and FQNEAQ (reference sequence). CDR3 residues: CASTPGTGRPTSSTP.

V and J are TRBV14 and TRBJ1-1; perhaps TRBD1 as D (6 bases). The CDR3 covers 14 residues. CDR1 SGHDN and CDR2 FVKESK come from the germline V gene. V shed 9 bases and J shed 4 bases, with 18 bases lying between them. The CDR3 loop is CARDIGTYLTEAFF. The CDR3 DNA is TGTGCCAGGGACATAGGGACATATCTCACTGAAGCTTTCTTT.

The J gene is TRBJ2-7, the V gene TRBV20-1, with 12 bases aligning to TRBD2. With 6 bases clipped from V and 6 bases from J, the junction kept 12 bases outside the gene matches. CDR3 length: 15 residues. Germline lookup yields CDR1 DFQATT and CDR2 SNEGSKA (reference sequence). CDR3 bases: TGCAGTGCCTCGGGGCTAGCGGGAGGGCATAGCGAGCAGTACTTC. Encoded protein: CSASGLAGGHSEQYF.

This clonotype was seen more than once but under ten times. V is TRBV7-2 and J is TRBJ1-4; no clear D gene. The CDR3 spans 13 residues. V lost 4 bases, J lost 8 bases, and 11 bases lay in between. The germline V gene has CDR1 SGHTA and CDR2 FQGNSA. The CDR3 coding sequence is TGTGCCAGCAGCTCCCCAAGTAGGGAAAAACTGTTTTTT. This sequence encodes CASSSPSREKLFF. The full variable domain, in which reference TRBV7-2 and TRBJ1-4 provide the parts outside the CDR3, is GAGVSQSPSNKVTEKGKDVELRCDPISGHTALYWYRQSLGQGLEFLIYFQGNSAPDKSGLPSDRFSAERTGGSVSTLTIQRTQQEDSAVYLCASSSPSREKLFFGSGTQLSVL.

This clonotype showed up many times. The rearrangement links TRBV7-2 to TRBJ1-2, with unresolved D. CDR3 length: 12 residues. V shed 5 bases and J shed 3 bases, with 7 bases lying between them. Germline lookup yields CDR1 SGHTA and CDR2 FQGNSA. The CDR3 DNA reads TGTGCCAGCAGCCCCCGACACTATGGCTACACCTTC. Translation: CASSPRHYGYTF.

This clonotype was seen only once. Possible read error: a much larger clone is one base away. The V call is TRBV29-1, the J call TRBJ1-2, with D possibly matching TRBD1 (5 bases). The CDR3 spans 11 residues. Germline CDR1 reads SQVTM; CDR2 reads ANQGSEA. The CDR3 DNA reads TGCAGCGCACAGGCTTTCTATGGCCACACCTTC. It is translated as CSAQAFYGHTF.

Comments on this clonotype: A much larger clone is a single base away; this may be a read error. V usage is TRBV7-2 and J usage is TRBJ2-5; D remains ambiguous. CDR1 and CDR2 (germline): SGHTA, FQGNSA. The CDR3 sequence is 14 residues long. The CDR3 DNA is TGTGCCAGCGGCTTCCGCTTGGGCCAAGAGACCCAGTACTTC. This codes for CASGFRLGQETQYF.

This clonotype was counted between two and nine times. V gene TRBV6-1 combines with J gene TRBJ1-2, with D unclear. Trimming removed 5 bases at V and 6 bases at J, with 13 bases between. This CDR3 is 13 amino acids long. Germline CDR1 MNHNS, CDR2 SASEGT. The CDR3 protein is CASSPEVGDGYTF. The CDR3 coding sequence is TGTGCCAGCAGTCCGGAAGTGGGCGATGGCTACACCTTC.

This clonotype was recorded only once. This chain connects TRBV29-1 to TRBJ2-7; 7 positions agree with TRBD2. J was trimmed by 5 bases and V by 3 bases; bases with no gene match: 4. The CDR3 is 12 residues long. CDR1 and CDR2 from the germline V gene are SQVTM and ANQGSEA. The CDR3 spells CSVDWEGHEQYF. DNA for the CDR3: TGCAGCGTTGATTGGGAGGGCCACGAGCAGTACTTC.

This chain connects TRBV6-1 to TRBJ2-5, with 11 bases aligning to TRBD2. The germline V gene encodes CDR1 MNHNS and CDR2 SASEGT. With 1 base clipped from V and 5 bases from J, the junction kept 6 bases outside the gene matches. CDR3 length: 16 amino acids. For the CDR3, the DNA is TGTGCCAGCAGTGAAGGGCTAGCGGGAGGACTGGAGACCCAGTACTTC. Amino acid sequence: CASSEGLAGGLETQYF.

The chain has TRBV12-3 or TRBV12-4 and TRBJ1-1, with a tentative D call TRBD1 (6 bases). Trimming took off 6 bases at V and 7 bases at J, with 12 bases between the two ends. The CDR3 has 12 residues. This CDR3 is CASSLGAYEAFF. In DNA form, the CDR3 reads TGTGCCAGCAGCTTGGGGGCCTATGAAGCTTTCTTT.

This clonotype was seen ten or more times. One junction end disagrees with the germline gene, perhaps due to a read error. This chain joins TRBV10-3 and TRBJ2-7, with D unresolved. Germline CDR1 and CDR2: ENHRY and SYGVKD. The CDR3 sequence is 12 residues long. The DNA for the CDR3 is TGTGCCATCAGTGAGGACGGCCCTGATTTGTCCTTC. Translated: CAISEDGPDLSF.